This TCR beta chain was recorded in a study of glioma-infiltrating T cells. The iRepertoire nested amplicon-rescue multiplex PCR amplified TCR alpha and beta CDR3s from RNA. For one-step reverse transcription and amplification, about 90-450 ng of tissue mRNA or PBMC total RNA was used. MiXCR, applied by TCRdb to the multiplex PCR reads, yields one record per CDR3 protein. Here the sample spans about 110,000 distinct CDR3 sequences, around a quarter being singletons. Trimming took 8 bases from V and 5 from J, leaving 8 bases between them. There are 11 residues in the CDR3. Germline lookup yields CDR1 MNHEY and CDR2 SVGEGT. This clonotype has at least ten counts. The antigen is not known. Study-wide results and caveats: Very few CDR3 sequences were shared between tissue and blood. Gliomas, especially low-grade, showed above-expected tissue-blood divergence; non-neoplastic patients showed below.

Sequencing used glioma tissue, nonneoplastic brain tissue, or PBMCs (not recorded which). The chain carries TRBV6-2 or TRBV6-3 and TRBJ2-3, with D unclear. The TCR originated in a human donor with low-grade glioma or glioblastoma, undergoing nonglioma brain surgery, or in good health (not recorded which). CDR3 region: CASRLGDTQYF. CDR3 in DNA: TGTGCCAGCCGATTGGGAGATACGCAGTATTTT.